Presented here are 25 T cell receptor beta chains from one specimen sequenced in a study of blood T cells in healthy people across ages. Combining a sample-barcoded 5' primer with a J-beta primer mix, a second PCR ran for about 7 to 12 cycles. TCRdb ran MiXCR on the 5' RACE reads and lists one entry per CDR3 protein. The sample gives 850,000 to 1,000,000 distinct CDR3 sequences, 45% to 50% of which show up once; over 10% is in the top ten. Sequencing was carried out using blood. Every receptor here comes from a man aged 25-40 years in good health.

This clonotype was observed once. The chain is built from TRBV10-3 and TRBJ1-2; D gene uncertain. The germline gives CDR1 ENHRY, CDR2 SYGVKD. The CDR3 covers 14 residues. V gave up 10 bases and J gave up 0 bases, with 15 bases separating them. DNA of the CDR3: TGTGCCACCCTTCATTTACAGTCTAACTATGGCTACACCTTC. Translation gives CATLHLQSNYGYTF.

There are a few counts of this clonotype. The gene calls are TRBV7-2 and TRBJ1-2, with a tentative D call TRBD1 (5 bases). The germline gives CDR1 SGHTA, CDR2 FQGNSA. Trimming cost V 4 bases and J 2 bases, with 14 bases left between them. The CDR3 length is 15 residues. The CDR3: CASSSGPRRNYGYTF. The CDR3 DNA follows: TGTGCCAGCAGCTCGGGACCTCGGAGGAACTATGGCTACACCTTC. The whole variable domain, filled in from reference TRBV7-2 and TRBJ1-2, reads GAGVSQSPSNKVTEKGKDVELRCDPISGHTALYWYRQSLGQGLEFLIYFQGNSAPDKSGLPSDRFSAERTGGSVSTLTIQRTQQEDSAVYLCASSSGPRRNYGYTFGSGTRLTVV.

A few counts support this clonotype. The chain joins TRBV3-1 to TRBJ2-5; D is undetermined. Per the germline V gene, CDR1 is LGHDT and CDR2 is YNNKEL (reference sequence). V lost 1 base and J 7 bases, leaving 13 bases between the germline ends. The CDR3 length is 14 residues. Here the CDR3 reads CASSQVASKGTQYF. For the CDR3, the DNA is TGTGCCAGCAGCCAAGTGGCTAGTAAGGGGACCCAGTACTTC.

The chain links TRBV6-6 to TRBJ2-6; a weak D match, TRBD1 (6 bases). This CDR3 comprises 14 residues. V was cut by 7 bases and J by 2 bases, with 9 bases left in between. The germline V gene has CDR1 MNHNY and CDR2 SVGAGI (reference sequence). CDR3 loop: CASNAGAGANVLTF. The CDR3 DNA follows: TGTGCCAGCAACGCAGGGGCTGGGGCCAACGTCCTGACTTTC.

The table lists this clonotype with a few counts. The genes are TRBV4-3 and TRBJ2-7; 8 bases fit TRBD1. CDR3 length: 13 amino acids. Germline-derived CDR1 and CDR2 are LGHNA and YSLEER. J was trimmed by 12 bases and V by 1 base; bases with no gene match: 8. Here the CDR3 reads CASSQVPRGLVYF. The CDR3, as DNA: TGCGCCAGCAGCCAAGTCCCCAGGGGGCTTGTGTACTTC.

The chain employs TRBV3-1 and TRBJ1-2; D may be TRBD1 (6 bases). Looked up from germline, CDR1 is LGHDT and CDR2 is YNNKEL (reference sequence). The length of the CDR3 is 16 residues. Trimming took 4 bases from V and 4 from J, leaving 19 bases between them. Here the CDR3 reads CASSLLGGATIYGYTF. The DNA for the CDR3 is TGTGCCAGCAGCCTTCTCGGGGGGGCAACAATCTATGGCTACACCTTC.

The chain recombines TRBV10-3 with TRBJ1-5; TRBD1 matches 7 bases. The CDR3 is 15 amino acids. The trim removed 0 bases at V and 5 bases at J, leaving 4 bases unmatched. CDR1 is ENHRY and CDR2 is SYGVKD in the germline V gene. CDR3 bases: TGTGCCATCAGTGAGTCACCCAGGGGGGATCAGCCCCAGCATTTT. Translating it yields CAISESPRGDQPQHF.

The chain carries TRBV28 and TRBJ2-5; the match to TRBD2 covers 9 bases. This CDR3 has 16 amino acids. After removal of 6 bases from V and 1 base from J, the junction contained 9 bases not matched to a gene. From germline, CDR1 is MDHEN and CDR2 SYDVKM. The CDR3 here is CASRNDRTSAQETQYF. CDR3 DNA: TGTGCCAGCAGGAATGACAGGACTAGCGCCCAAGAGACCCAGTACTTC. The variable domain in full, with the rest retrieved from reference TRBV28 and TRBJ2-5, is DVKVTQSSRYLVKRTGEKVFLECVQDMDHENMFWYRQDPGLGLRLIYFSYDVKMKEKGDIPEGYSVSREKKERFSLILESASTNQTSMYLCASRNDRTSAQETQYFGPGTRLLVL.

This clonotype showed up just a few times. This chain links TRBV29-1 with TRBJ1-1; D not certain. Trimming took 3 bases from V and 2 from J, leaving 10 bases between them. The CDR3 covers 13 residues. Germline loops: CDR1 SQVTM, CDR2 ANQGSEA. CDR3 in DNA: TGCAGCGTTGATAGGGCAGCTAACACTGAAGCTTTCTTT. This codes for CSVDRAANTEAFF.

This chain uses TRBV2 with TRBJ2-3; D tentatively fits TRBD1 or TRBD2 (6 bases each). Germline V gene lookup returns CDR1 SNHLY and CDR2 FYNNEI. The CDR3 is 15 amino acids. Trimming pared 4 bases from V and 2 bases from J, leaving 13 bases between. In DNA form, the CDR3 reads TGTGCCAGCAGTGCCTTAGGGGGGAACACAGATACGCAGTATTTT. Translating gives CASSALGGNTDTQYF.

There are a few counts of this clonotype. The chain employs TRBV12-3 or TRBV12-4 and TRBJ2-7; D gene ambiguous. The V gene lost 3 bases and the J gene lost 1 base, with 13 bases spanning the gap. The CDR3 has 15 amino acids. CDR3 residues: CASSLRLSGSYEQYF. The CDR3 DNA reads TGTGCCAGCAGTTTGCGGCTCTCTGGTTCCTACGAGCAGTACTTC.

This clonotype has more than one count but fewer than ten. The chain couples TRBV12-3 or TRBV12-4 to TRBJ2-1, with 7 bases lining up with TRBD1. After removal of 6 bases from V and 9 bases from J, the junction contained 8 bases not matched to a gene. The length of the CDR3 is 13 residues. In DNA, the CDR3 is TGTGCCAGCAGCCTAATACAGGGGTTTGAGCAGTTCTTC. Translating it yields CASSLIQGFEQFF.

There are a few counts of this clonotype. V usage is TRBV6-5 and J usage is TRBJ2-5; D is uncertain. The germline gives CDR1 MNHEY, CDR2 SVGAGI. This CDR3 is 13 amino acids long. Trimming left V 6 bases short and J 5 bases short, with 13 bases between. The CDR3 region is CASRYDIEETQYF. The CDR3 coding sequence is TGTGCCAGCAGATATGACATCGAGGAGACCCAGTACTTC.

The chain joins TRBV7-9 to TRBJ2-1, with D possibly being TRBD1 or TRBD2 (6 bases each). Germline V gene lookup returns CDR1 SEHNR and CDR2 FQNEAQ (reference sequence). The CDR3 is made up of 15 amino acids. V shed 7 bases and J shed 9 bases, with 22 bases lying between them. CDR3 loop: CASIPGASDSAEQFF. The CDR3 DNA sequence: TGTGCCAGCATCCCGGGGGCCAGCGACTCCGCTGAGCAGTTCTTC.

This clonotype was detected a few times. The chain joins TRBV6-1 to TRBJ2-3; 9 positions match TRBD1. CDR1 is MNHNS and CDR2 is SASEGT in the germline V gene. The CDR3 has 19 residues. Trimming removed 6 bases from V and 3 bases from J; junction bases left unmatched: 19. CDR3 region: CASRGQGKTYSAPTDTQYF. The CDR3, as DNA: TGTGCCAGCAGGGGACAGGGTAAAACCTATTCTGCCCCGACAGATACGCAGTATTTT.

V usage is TRBV10-3 and J usage is TRBJ2-5; no definite D call. The DNA end favors TRBJ2-7, so the J call may be wrong. The CDR3 consists of 11 residues. In germline, CDR1 is ENHRY, CDR2 SYGVKD. For the CDR3, the DNA is TGTGCCATCAGCGAGCACGGCGAGCAGTACTTC. This sequence encodes CAISEHGEQYF.

This clonotype was seen only a few times. The chain employs TRBV10-3 and TRBJ1-5, with a tentative D call TRBD1 (5 bases). This CDR3 spans 17 amino acids. Germline-derived CDR1 and CDR2 are ENHRY and SYGVKD. V was pared by 0 bases and J by 2 bases, with 14 bases between. The CDR3 region has the DNA TGTGCCATCAGTGAGTCGATTGGGGGTATGGGCAATCAGCCCCAGCATTTT. The encoded protein is CAISESIGGMGNQPQHF.

The genes are TRBV11-2 and TRBJ2-2, with 11 bases identical to TRBD2. CDR1 and CDR2 (germline): SGHAT, FQNNGV. V gave up 2 bases and J gave up 7 bases; unmatched junction bases: 6. CDR3 size: 16 residues. The CDR3 region has the DNA TGTGCCAGCAGCTTATGGACTAGCGGGTCCGACGGGGAGCTGTTTTTT. The encoded protein is CASSLWTSGSDGELFF.

The chain carries TRBV20-1 and TRBJ1-3; weak D call: TRBD1 (6 bases). The V end was cut by 5 bases, the J end by 2 bases, with 13 bases between. Per the germline V gene, CDR1 is DFQATT and CDR2 is SNEGSKA (reference sequence). The CDR3 totals 14 residues. The chain's CDR3 is CSAGSGETGNTIYF. The CDR3 nucleotides read TGCAGTGCTGGTTCAGGGGAGACTGGAAACACCATATATTTT.

The V and J genes are TRBV5-1 and TRBJ2-3, with D uncertain. The CDR3 extends over 15 amino acids. V gave up 0 bases and J gave up 0 bases, with 8 bases separating them. Germline lookup yields CDR1 SGHRS and CDR2 YFSETQ. CDR3 residues: CASSLVPESTDTQYF. CDR3 nucleotides: TGCGCCAGCAGCTTGGTACCGGAGAGCACAGATACGCAGTATTTT.

CDR3 coding DNA: TGCAGTGCCGGGTTTGGGACTAGCGGGAGTGAAGAGCAGTACTTC. Amino acids: CSAGFGTSGSEEQYF. This sequence joins TRBV20-1 and TRBJ2-7; TRBD2 aligns across 14 bases. V trimming: 6 bases; J trimming: 7 bases; junction bases outside the gene matches: 11. The CDR3 extends over 15 amino acids. Germline-derived CDR1 and CDR2 are DFQATT and SNEGSKA (reference sequence).

This clonotype has more than one count but fewer than ten. This may be a read error: a much more frequent sequence differs by one nucleotide. The chain couples TRBV5-6 to TRBJ2-7, with 9 positions matching TRBD1. This CDR3 has 13 residues. Germline loops: CDR1 SGHDT, CDR2 YYEEEE. Unmatched junction bases numbered 0, after V lost 3 bases and J lost 2 bases. CDR3 in amino acids: CASSWTGAYEQYF. CDR3 nucleotide sequence: TGTGCCAGCAGCTGGACAGGGGCCTACGAGCAGTACTTC.

This clonotype was recorded a few times. This chain uses TRBV4-1 with TRBJ1-1; D not resolved. V gave up 1 base and J gave up 4 bases, with 7 bases separating them. The CDR3 contains 13 residues. Per germline, CDR1 MGHRA and CDR2 YSYEKL. CDR3 in DNA: TGCGCCAGCAGCCAAGTAAGAGGCACTGAAGCTTTCTTT. Protein product: CASSQVRGTEAFF.

The count of this clonotype is one. The chain couples TRBV27 to TRBJ2-1, with D unresolved. Germline CDR1 and CDR2: MNHEY and SMNVEV (reference sequence). There are 15 residues in the CDR3. V dropped 1 base and J dropped 3 bases, with 10 bases sitting between them. The CDR3 spells CASSLYAENYNEQFF. CDR3 nucleotide sequence: TGTGCCAGCAGTTTATATGCAGAGAACTACAATGAGCAGTTCTTC.

This clonotype was picked up a small number of times. The chain has TRBV4-1 and TRBJ2-7; D ambiguous. The better agreement between TRBJ2-4 and the DNA end casts doubt on the J call. CDR3 size: 17 residues. Germline CDR1 is MGHRA and CDR2 is YSYEKL. The CDR3, as DNA: TGCGCCAGCAGCCAATGGTGGGCCTCCCGAGATGAGAACATTCAGTACTTC. Residues: CASSQWWASRDENIQYF.